The sequence of this TCR beta chain was determined in a study of blood T cells in healthy people across ages. Points from the study as a whole: Diversity was higher, and naive CD4+ cells more numerous, in long-lived donors than in aged donors.

This clonotype showed up just once. Its matching antigen is unknown. The second PCR ran about 6 to 11 cycles with a sample-barcoded 5' primer and J-beta primers. TCRdb analysed the 5' RACE reads with MiXCR anew, one entry per CDR3 protein. The table has about 400,000 distinct CDR3 sequences, 45% to 60% seen once. The study drew donors from healthy Caucasian individuals in Russia aged roughly 6 to 90. Peripheral blood from each donor was collected in a volume of 8.5 to 10 milliliters. Germline V gene data show CDR1 as MNHEY and CDR2 as SMNVEV (reference sequence). The CDR3 has 15 amino acids. V was trimmed by 2 bases and J by 4 bases, leaving 14 bases between them.

This chain connects TRBV27 to TRBJ1-1, with no clear D. Sequences were obtained from blood. This clonotype was sampled from a man between 60 and 75 years old in good health. The CDR3 sequence: CASSLIGEVGTEAFF. CDR3 nucleotide sequence: TGTGCCAGCAGTTTAATCGGCGAAGTGGGCACTGAAGCTTTCTTT.